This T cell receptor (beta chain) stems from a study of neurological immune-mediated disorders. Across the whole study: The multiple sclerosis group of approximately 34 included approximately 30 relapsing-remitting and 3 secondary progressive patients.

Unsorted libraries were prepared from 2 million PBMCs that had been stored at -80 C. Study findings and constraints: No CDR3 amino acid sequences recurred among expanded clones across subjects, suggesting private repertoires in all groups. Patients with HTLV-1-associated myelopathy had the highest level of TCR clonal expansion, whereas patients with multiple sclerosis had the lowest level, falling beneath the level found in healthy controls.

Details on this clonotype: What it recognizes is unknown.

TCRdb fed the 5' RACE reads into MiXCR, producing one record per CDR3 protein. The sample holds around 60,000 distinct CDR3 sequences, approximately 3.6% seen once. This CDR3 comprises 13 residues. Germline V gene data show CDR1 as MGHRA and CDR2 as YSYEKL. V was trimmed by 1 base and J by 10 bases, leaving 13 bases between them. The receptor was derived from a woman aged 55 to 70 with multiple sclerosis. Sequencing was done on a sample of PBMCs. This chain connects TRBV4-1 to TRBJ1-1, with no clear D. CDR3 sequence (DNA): TGCGCCAGCAGCCAAGCTCAGAGGCTTGGAGCTTTCTTT. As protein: CASSQAQRLGAFF.